The 24 T cell receptor beta chains presented below share a single source sample, sequenced in a study of early T cells in non-severe SARS-CoV-2 infection. TCRdb fed the 5' RACE reads into MiXCR, producing one record per CDR3 protein. The table has tens of thousands of distinct CDR3 sequences, less than 11% seen once; the top ten hold about 5%. The sequenced material came from whole blood. The receptors were sampled from an adult who was a healthcare worker with PCR-confirmed SARS-CoV-2 infection or an uninfected control (not recorded which).

There are many counts of this clonotype. J is TRBJ1-2 and V is TRBV25-1; 12 bases agree with TRBD1. CDR1 is MGHDK and CDR2 is SYGVNS in the germline V gene. The CDR3 has 16 amino acids. Germline trimming cut 1 base from V and 6 bases from J; bases unmatched to any gene: 6. This CDR3 is CASSELGTGGLDGYTF. In DNA form, the CDR3 reads TGTGCCAGCAGTGAATTGGGGACAGGGGGCCTGGATGGCTACACCTTC.

The chain couples TRBV18 to TRBJ1-1; D not resolved. V shed 3 bases and J shed 0 bases, with 14 bases lying between them. From germline, CDR1 is KGHSH and CDR2 LQKENI. The CDR3 extends over 16 amino acids. Here the CDR3 reads CASSPLMHKMNTEAFF. Here the CDR3 DNA reads TGTGCCAGCTCACCTCTAATGCATAAAATGAACACTGAAGCTTTCTTT. The full variable domain, with the rest looked up from reference TRBV18 and TRBJ1-1, is NAGVMQNPRHLVRRRGQEARLRCSPMKGHSHVYWYRQLPEEGLKFMVYLQKENIIDESGMPKERFSAEFPKEGPSILRIQQVVRGDSAAYFCASSPLMHKMNTEAFFGQGTRLTVV.

This chain links TRBV4-2 with TRBJ1-5; D remains ambiguous. Germline V lookup: CDR1 LGHNA, CDR2 YNFKEQ. V lost 1 base to trimming and J lost 7 bases, with 11 bases between them. The CDR3 totals 14 residues. The CDR3 reads CASSQGVQPQPQHF. In DNA form, the CDR3 reads TGTGCCAGCAGCCAAGGAGTACAACCCCAGCCCCAGCATTTT.

Comment on this clonotype: This may stem from a read error, because a much larger clone lies one nucleotide away. The rearrangement uses TRBV11-2 and TRBJ2-3; no clear D. This CDR3 has 14 residues. The germline gives CDR1 SGHAT, CDR2 FQNNGV. The germline V and J ends were trimmed by 3 bases and 2 bases, with 9 bases remaining between them. CDR3 nucleotides: TGTGCCAGCAGCTTTAGGCAGCTCACAGATACGCAGTATTTT. Its protein product is CASSFRQLTDTQYF.

The sample holds many counts of this clonotype. The CDR3 spells CASSQVASGRALRETQYF. The CDR3 DNA reads TGCGCCAGCAGCCAAGTGGCCAGCGGGAGGGCCTTAAGGGAGACCCAGTACTTC. V is TRBV4-1 and J is TRBJ2-5; the match to TRBD2 covers 10 bases. CDR3 length equals 18 residues. CDR1 and CDR2 (germline): MGHRA, YSYEKL. Losses at the gene ends were 1 base for V and 5 bases for J; bases not matched to a gene: 13.

The CDR3 is CASSLGIRTDTQYF. The CDR3 bases are TGTGCCAGCAGCTTGGGCATTCGCACAGATACGCAGTATTTT. The chain joins TRBV5-4 to TRBJ2-3, with unresolved D. CDR3 size: 14 residues. V shed 0 bases and J shed 1 base, with 6 bases lying between them. CDR1 SGHNT and CDR2 YYREEE come from the germline V gene (reference sequence). The complete variable domain, with remaining parts taken from reference TRBV5-4 and TRBJ2-3, reads ETGVTQSPTHLIKTRGQQVTLRCSSQSGHNTVSWYQQALGQGPQFIFQYYREEENGRGNFPPRFSGLQFPNYSSELNVNALELDDSALYLCASSLGIRTDTQYFGPGTRLTVL.

A note on this clonotype: A much larger clone differs from this one at a single base, so this may be a read error. The chain carries TRBV10-3 and TRBJ2-1, with a possible D match to TRBD1 (5 bases). The CDR3 has 14 residues. Germline CDR1 reads ENHRY; CDR2 reads SYGVKD. CDR3 in amino acids: CAISGVTANNEQIF. The CDR3 DNA follows: TGTGCCATCAGTGGGGTGACAGCGAACAATGAGCAGATCTTC.

This clonotype was seen ten or more times. J is TRBJ2-1 and V is TRBV12-3 or TRBV12-4, with 7 bases that match TRBD2. After removal of 4 bases from V and 6 bases from J, the junction contained 9 bases not matched to a gene. The CDR3 contains 15 residues. The CDR3 DNA is TGTGCCAGCAGTTCCCGCCGGACTAGAGGCAATGAGCAGTTCTTC. It is translated as CASSSRRTRGNEQFF.

This clonotype was seen ten or more times. The V call is TRBV12-3 or TRBV12-4, the J call TRBJ2-6; D ambiguous. This CDR3 spans 13 amino acids. Trimming shortened V by 6 bases and J by 0 bases, and 3 bases separated the two germline ends. This CDR3 is CASRNSGANVLTF. CDR3 sequence (DNA): TGTGCCAGCAGGAACTCTGGGGCCAACGTCCTGACTTTC.

This clonotype was detected many times. The rearrangement uses TRBV29-1 and TRBJ2-3; 13 nucleotides match TRBD2. Trimming cost V 1 base and J 0 bases; bases outside gene matches: 1. CDR1 and CDR2 (germline): SQVTM, ANQGSEA. CDR3 length: 16 residues. The CDR3: CSVEGLAGGSTDTQYF. The CDR3 DNA sequence: TGCAGCGTTGAAGGACTAGCGGGAGGCAGCACAGATACGCAGTATTTT.

This clonotype was counted ten times or more. This chain's CDR3 is CASSPGLAAYNEQFF. The CDR3 DNA reads TGTGCCAGCAGCCCCGGATTAGCGGCCTACAATGAGCAGTTCTTC. The chain uses TRBV11-2 and TRBJ2-1; maybe TRBD2 (6 bases). Germline V gene sequence: CDR1 SGHAT, CDR2 FQNNGV. This CDR3 is built from 15 residues. V lost 5 bases and J 2 bases, leaving 13 bases between the germline ends.

This sequence joins TRBV7-9 and TRBJ2-2, with 7 bases aligning to TRBD1. CDR1 and CDR2 (germline): SEHNR, FQNEAQ (reference sequence). The trim removed 8 bases at V and 0 bases at J, leaving 9 bases unmatched. CDR3 length: 16 residues. DNA for the CDR3: TGTGCCAGCTTCCCTTTCACAGGGGCGAACACCGGGGAGCTGTTTTTT. It translates to CASFPFTGANTGELFF.

This clonotype was observed at least ten times. V and J are TRBV10-2 and TRBJ1-2; D is uncertain. Germline V lookup: CDR1 WSHSY, CDR2 SAAADI. The CDR3 has 15 residues. Trimming removed 0 bases from V and 6 bases from J, with 14 bases in between. CDR3 bases: TGCGCCAGCAGTGAGTCCTTCGGGAGTAGGGATGGCTACACCTTC. The encoded protein is CASSESFGSRDGYTF.

V and J are TRBV5-4 and TRBJ2-2, with D perhaps matching TRBD1 (5 bases). Per the germline V gene, CDR1 is SGHNT and CDR2 is YYREEE (reference sequence). V lost 5 bases to trimming and J lost 6 bases, with 17 bases between them. The CDR3 consists of 15 residues. CDR3 amino acids: CASSPGRVGPGELFF. The CDR3 bases are TGTGCCAGCAGTCCTGGCAGGGTTGGTCCCGGGGAGCTGTTTTTT.

This clonotype was detected a few times. The chain carries TRBV5-1 and TRBJ2-1, with TRBD2 matching 11 bases. The CDR3 has 16 residues. V lost 4 bases, J lost 5 bases, and 8 bases stayed unmatched. Germline V gives CDR1 SGHRS, CDR2 YFSETQ. In DNA form, the CDR3 reads TGCGCCAGCAGCATAAGACTAGCGGGACCACACAATGAGCAGTTCTTC. Translated, it gives CASSIRLAGPHNEQFF.

This clonotype was picked up one time. This rearrangement joins TRBV2 to TRBJ2-7; 7 nucleotides agree with TRBD2. The CDR3 spans 14 residues. The V gene's germline CDR1 is SNHLY and CDR2 FYNNEI. J was trimmed by 3 bases and V by 6 bases; bases with no gene match: 8. CDR3 amino acids: CASRKLTSFYEQYF. The CDR3 DNA sequence: TGTGCCAGCAGGAAACTGACTAGCTTCTACGAGCAGTACTTC.

In this sample, this clonotype turned up many times. The CDR3: CASSQPPWTGRSGELFF. As DNA, the CDR3 is TGCGCCAGCAGCCAACCCCCGTGGACAGGGCGATCCGGGGAGCTGTTTTTT. The V and J genes are TRBV4-1 and TRBJ2-2; TRBD1 matches at 8 bases. The length of the CDR3 is 17 residues. V shed 2 bases and J 6 bases; nucleotides not matched to a gene: 11. In germline, CDR1 is MGHRA, CDR2 YSYEKL.

This clonotype was seen many times. The gene calls are TRBV30 and TRBJ2-7; D is undetermined. Between the trimmed V and J ends, which lost 5 bases and 6 bases, there was a span of 11 bases. In germline, CDR1 is GTSNPN, CDR2 SVGIG (reference sequence). The CDR3 is 11 amino acids. The CDR3 region has the DNA TGTGCCTGGGGCCACTTTCGCGAGCAGTACTTC. It is translated as CAWGHFREQYF. Complete variable domain (other parts from reference TRBV30 and TRBJ2-7): SQTIHQWPATLVQPVGSPLSLECTVEGTSNPNLYWYRQAAGRGLQLLFYSVGIGQISSEVPQNLSASRPQDRQFILSSKKLLLSDSGFYLCAWGHFREQYFGPGTRLTVT.

This clonotype was seen only a few times. The rearrangement links TRBV29-1 to TRBJ2-2; possibly TRBD1 for D (5 bases). CDR3 length equals 14 residues. CDR1 is SQVTM and CDR2 is ANQGSEA in the germline V gene. V dropped 4 bases and J dropped 0 bases, with 9 bases sitting between them. The CDR3 spells CSVGRTSNTGELFF. The CDR3 nucleotides read TGCAGCGTTGGAAGGACATCGAACACCGGGGAGCTGTTTTTT.

For this clonotype: At one of its ends the junction is not consistent with the germline gene, which may arise from a read error. The chain has TRBV6-6 and TRBJ2-3; D remains ambiguous. Germline V lookup: CDR1 MNHNY, CDR2 SVGAGI (reference sequence). The CDR3 has 11 residues. CDR3 sequence (DNA): TGTGCCAGCAGGGCTACAGAGACGCAGTATTTT. This translates into CASRATETQYF.

Ten or more counts support this clonotype. The J gene is TRBJ2-5, the V gene TRBV18; unclear D gene. The CDR3 consists of 12 residues. Germline V gene lookup returns CDR1 KGHSH and CDR2 LQKENI. V gave up 3 bases and J gave up 5 bases, with 7 bases separating them. In DNA form, the CDR3 reads TGTGCCAGCTCACCCCGAGACGAGACCCAGTACTTC. This gives the protein CASSPRDETQYF. Full variable domain (remainder filled in from reference TRBV18 and TRBJ2-5): NAGVMQNPRHLVRRRGQEARLRCSPMKGHSHVYWYRQLPEEGLKFMVYLQKENIIDESGMPKERFSAEFPKEGPSILRIQQVVRGDSAAYFCASSPRDETQYFGPGTRLLVL.

This chain uses TRBV7-9 with TRBJ2-3, with D tentatively TRBD2 (5 bases). Trimming removed 5 bases from V and 3 bases from J, with 18 bases in between. Per the germline V gene, CDR1 is SEHNR and CDR2 is FQNEAQ (reference sequence). This CDR3 region has 16 residues. CDR3 sequence (DNA): TGTGCCAGCAGCCCAAGACTAACCCCGGGGACAGATACGCAGTATTTT. Amino acid sequence: CASSPRLTPGTDTQYF.

This clonotype was recorded many times. The chain combines TRBV6-2 or TRBV6-3 with TRBJ2-1; weak D call: TRBD1 (5 bases). Trimming cost V 8 bases and J 5 bases, with 16 bases left between them. This CDR3 has 14 amino acids. The germline V gene encodes CDR1 MNHEY and CDR2 SVGEGT. CDR3 sequence: CASQGVADDNEQFF. CDR3 bases: TGTGCCAGCCAAGGGGTGGCGGACGACAATGAGCAGTTCTTC.

The gene calls are TRBV20-1 and TRBJ2-7, with D hard to call. Germline CDR1 and CDR2: DFQATT and SNEGSKA (reference sequence). The length of the CDR3 is 12 residues. The V end was cut by 5 bases, the J end by 3 bases, with 11 bases between. Here the CDR3 reads CSAGTIHYEQYF. As DNA, the CDR3 is TGCAGTGCTGGAACTATACACTACGAGCAGTACTTC.